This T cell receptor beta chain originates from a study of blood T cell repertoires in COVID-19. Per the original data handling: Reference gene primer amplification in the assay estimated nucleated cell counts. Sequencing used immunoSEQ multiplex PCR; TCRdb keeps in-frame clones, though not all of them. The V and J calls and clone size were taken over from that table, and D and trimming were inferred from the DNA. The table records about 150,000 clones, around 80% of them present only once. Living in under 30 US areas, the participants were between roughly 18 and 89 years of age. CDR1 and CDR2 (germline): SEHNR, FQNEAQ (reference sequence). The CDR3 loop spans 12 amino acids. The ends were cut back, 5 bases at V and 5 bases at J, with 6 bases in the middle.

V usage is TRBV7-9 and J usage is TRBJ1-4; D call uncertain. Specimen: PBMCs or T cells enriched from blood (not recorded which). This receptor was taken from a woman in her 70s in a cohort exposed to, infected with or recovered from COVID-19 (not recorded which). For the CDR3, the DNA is TGTGCCAGCAGCCGCAGGAATGAAAAACTGTTTTTT. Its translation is CASSRRNEKLFF.